Shown below are 25 T cell receptor beta chains from a single sample sequenced in a study of CD8 T cells in ankylosing spondylitis. Findings and caveats of the study: What seemed typical of ankylosing spondylitis blood was a TCR beta motif built from 7 or 8 highly homologous variants.

No antigens are known for them. One entry per CDR3 protein, called by TCRdb with MiXCR from the 5' RACE reads. The sample comprises around 540,000 distinct CDR3 sequences, 9.5% to 15% of which are singletons, and over 6.5% rests with the top ten. Specimen: blood, either unsorted or a sorted T cell fraction (not recorded which). Source of these receptors: a male donor with ankylosing spondylitis.

This clonotype was counted between two and nine times. The V and J genes are TRBV3-1 and TRBJ2-2; 10 nucleotides match TRBD2. The length of the CDR3 is 17 residues. V was pared by 3 bases and J by 3 bases, with 7 bases of the junction left unmatched. Germline CDR1 and CDR2: LGHDT and YNNKEL (reference sequence). In DNA, the CDR3 is TGTGCCAGCAGCCAGGAACTAGCGGGAATTGACACCGGGGAGCTGTTTTTT. Its protein is CASSQELAGIDTGELFF.

This clonotype came up a few times. The CDR3, as DNA: TGTGCCAGTAGTAACCCCAGAGGGGGTTCACCCCTCCACTTT. Residues: CASSNPRGGSPLHF. This chain connects TRBV19 to TRBJ1-6; D perhaps matches TRBD1 (6 bases). This CDR3 spans 14 amino acids. V gave up 4 bases and J gave up 9 bases, with 13 bases separating them. The V gene's germline CDR1 is LNHDA and CDR2 SQIVND (reference sequence).

There are a few counts of this clonotype. The rearrangement links TRBV24-1 to TRBJ1-1; D unclear. Germline CDR1 KGHDR, CDR2 SFDVKD. The CDR3 runs 14 residues. Trimming stripped 7 bases from V and 1 base from J, with 12 bases between. The CDR3 nucleotides read TGTGCCACCAGGGGCGAGGGCTGGAACACTGAAGCTTTCTTT. Residues: CATRGEGWNTEAFF.

This chain connects TRBV7-2 to TRBJ1-6, with D possibly matching TRBD1 (6 bases). V lost 4 bases to trimming and J lost 7 bases, with 17 bases between them. The germline V gene encodes CDR1 SGHTA and CDR2 FQGNSA. The CDR3 is 16 residues long. The CDR3 coding sequence is TGTGCCAGCAGCTCTACGGGGGGCGCGTTGAATTCACCCCTCCACTTT. The encoded protein is CASSSTGGALNSPLHF.

The V gene is TRBV12-3 or TRBV12-4, the J gene TRBJ2-5; D possibly corresponds to TRBD2 (5 bases). Trimming pared 5 bases from V and 5 bases from J, leaving 18 bases between. The CDR3 length is 15 residues. The CDR3 DNA is TGTGCCAGCAGTCCCAGCGGTGAGAGGCAGGAGACCCAGTACTTC. Translation gives CASSPSGERQETQYF.

V and J are TRBV5-5 and TRBJ1-2; no clear D. Trimming shortened V by 1 base and J by 2 bases, and 9 bases separated the two germline ends. This CDR3 comprises 14 residues. From germline, CDR1 is SGHKS and CDR2 YYEKEE (reference sequence). The CDR3 coding sequence is TGTGCCAGCAGCTTGCATGCGGACAACTATGGCTACACCTTC. This sequence encodes CASSLHADNYGYTF.

This clonotype was picked up many times. The chain is built from TRBV20-1 and TRBJ2-2, with 11 positions matching TRBD2. The CDR3 is 16 amino acids. Trimming took 3 bases from V and 1 from J; bases not matched to a gene: 4. The germline V gene has CDR1 DFQATT and CDR2 SNEGSKA (reference sequence). CDR3 in amino acids: CSARNSGRGNTGELFF. DNA of the CDR3: TGCAGTGCTAGGAATAGCGGGAGGGGGAACACCGGGGAGCTGTTTTTT.

This sequence joins TRBV10-2 and TRBJ2-1; D tentatively reads TRBD1 or TRBD2 (5 bases each). This CDR3 spans 13 amino acids. Trimming left V 6 bases short and J 6 bases short, with 12 bases between. From germline, CDR1 is WSHSY and CDR2 SAAADI. CDR3 in DNA: TGCGCCAGCAGATCCCGGGACGGCAATGAGCAGTTCTTC. It encodes CASRSRDGNEQFF.

V gene TRBV6-5 combines with J gene TRBJ2-1, with 8 bases lining up with TRBD1. This CDR3 has 15 amino acids. CDR1 MNHEY and CDR2 SVGAGI come from the germline V gene. V dropped 7 bases and J dropped 7; count of bases not matched to a gene: 12. Here the CDR3 reads CASIFNRGNANEQFF. In nucleotides, the CDR3 is TGTGCCAGCATTTTTAACAGGGGGAATGCGAATGAGCAGTTCTTC.

The table lists this clonotype with a few counts. The chain recombines TRBV2 with TRBJ2-1; 13 bases are a match to TRBD2. The junction had 2 bases not matched to a gene; V was cut back by 3 bases and J by 0 bases. The CDR3 consists of 17 residues. Germline CDR1 SNHLY, CDR2 FYNNEI. CDR3 bases: TGTGCCAGCAGTGATGGACTAGCGGGAGCCTCCTACAATGAGCAGTTCTTC. This codes for CASSDGLAGASYNEQFF.

The chain couples TRBV27 to TRBJ1-5; tentative D call: TRBD1 (5 bases). This CDR3 is 15 amino acids long. CDR1 and CDR2 (germline): MNHEY, SMNVEV (reference sequence). V lost 6 bases and J 2 bases, leaving 14 bases between the germline ends. As DNA, the CDR3 is TGTGCCAGCAGCCTATTGGGGGAGGGCAATCAGCCCCAGCATTTT. Protein: CASSLLGEGNQPQHF.

V gene TRBV14 combines with J gene TRBJ2-3, with TRBD1 matching over 7 bases. CDR1 SGHDN and CDR2 FVKESK come from the germline V gene. The CDR3 totals 17 residues. Trimming at V came to 0 bases and at J to 4 bases, leaving 10 bases not matched to a gene. Here the CDR3 reads CASSQDIGTVSADTQYF. The CDR3 DNA follows: TGTGCCAGCAGCCAAGATATCGGGACAGTAAGCGCAGATACGCAGTATTTT.

This chain uses TRBV5-1 with TRBJ2-1, with TRBD1 matching over 7 bases. The germline V gene has CDR1 SGHRS and CDR2 YFSETQ. The ends lost 3 bases at V and 8 bases at J; junction bases unmatched: 8. The CDR3 loop spans 14 amino acids. This chain's CDR3 is CASSYNRGGDEQFF. CDR3 DNA sequence: TGCGCCAGCAGCTATAACAGGGGTGGGGATGAGCAGTTCTTC.

The CDR3 coding sequence is TGTGCCAGCAGCTTATCTTCCAGGGGGCGCGGCAATGAGCAGTTCTTC. It specifies CASSLSSRGRGNEQFF. The chain recombines TRBV7-8 with TRBJ2-1, with TRBD1 identical over 8 bases. The germline gives CDR1 SGHVS, CDR2 FQNEAQ. CDR3 length: 16 residues. Trimming cost V 2 bases and J 6 bases; bases outside gene matches: 9. Together with reference TRBV7-8 and TRBJ2-1, the CDR3 gives the full variable domain: GAGVSQSPRYKVAKRGQDVALRCDPISGHVSLFWYQQALGQGPEFLTYFQNEAQLDKSGLPSDRFFAERPEGSVSTLKIQRTQQEDSAVYLCASSLSSRGRGNEQFFGPGTRLTVL.

The chain combines TRBV9 with TRBJ2-3; 9 bases fit TRBD2. This CDR3 is 21 amino acids long. The J segment lost 5 bases and the V segment lost 0 bases, leaving 22 bases of the junction unmatched. Germline V CDR1 and CDR2: SGDLS, YYNGEE. The CDR3 is CASSVDWDSGRFVVGQDTQYF. In DNA form, the CDR3 reads TGTGCCAGCAGCGTAGATTGGGATAGCGGGAGATTTGTGGTTGGACAAGATACGCAGTATTTT.

This clonotype was observed many times. The rearrangement joins TRBV6-1 to TRBJ1-5; a weak D match, TRBD1 (5 bases). The CDR3 loop spans 14 amino acids. CDR1 is MNHNS, CDR2 SASEGT, per germline. The ends were cut back, 3 bases at V and 6 bases at J, with 12 bases in the middle. CDR3 in amino acids: CASSEVGVVQPQHF. The CDR3 DNA is TGTGCCAGCAGTGAGGTAGGGGTCGTTCAGCCCCAGCATTTT.

The V and J genes are TRBV29-1 and TRBJ2-7, with 8 bases lining up with TRBD2. CDR1 is SQVTM, CDR2 ANQGSEA, per germline. The CDR3 totals 13 residues. V lost 5 bases, J lost 4 bases, and 7 bases stayed unmatched. CDR3 protein: CSVQSGGRYEQYF. The DNA for the CDR3 is TGCAGCGTTCAATCGGGAGGGCGATACGAGCAGTACTTC.

The chain employs TRBV15 and TRBJ1-1; 7 bases agree with TRBD1. Trimming took 5 bases from V and 8 from J; bases not matched to a gene: 8. There are 13 residues in the CDR3. Germline V CDR1 and CDR2: LNHNV, YYDKDF (reference sequence). The CDR3 here is CATSLNRGLEAFF. The CDR3, as DNA: TGTGCCACCAGCCTTAACAGGGGCTTGGAAGCTTTCTTT.

This clonotype was counted a few times. This chain links TRBV9 with TRBJ2-6; D remains ambiguous. There are 15 residues in the CDR3. V dropped 0 bases and J dropped 2 bases, with 6 bases sitting between them. Germline V gives CDR1 SGDLS, CDR2 YYNGEE. This CDR3 is CASSVVIAGANVLTF. For the CDR3, the DNA is TGTGCCAGCAGCGTAGTAATTGCTGGGGCCAACGTCCTGACTTTC. The whole variable domain, filled in from reference TRBV9 and TRBJ2-6, reads DSGVTQTPKHLITATGQRVTLRCSPRSGDLSVYWYQQSLDQGLQFLIQYYNGEERAKGNILERFSAQQFPDLHSELNLSSLELGDSALYFCASSVVIAGANVLTFGAGSRLTVL.

This clonotype was detected only a few times. The rearrangement uses TRBV12-3 or TRBV12-4 and TRBJ2-1; 7 bases are shared with TRBD2. There are 14 residues in the CDR3. V was clipped by 6 bases and J by 6 bases; unmatched bases: 8. The CDR3 spells CASRSRGGSNEQFF. DNA for the CDR3: TGTGCCAGCAGAAGTCGTGGCGGGAGCAATGAGCAGTTCTTC.

On this clonotype itself: A much larger clonotype is one base distant, so this may be a read error. This chain uses TRBV7-2 with TRBJ2-3, with TRBD2 matching 8 bases. With V trimmed by 5 bases and J by 3 bases, 4 bases remained unmatched. In germline, CDR1 is SGHTA, CDR2 FQGNSA. This CDR3 contains 14 residues. The CDR3 DNA reads as TGTGCCAGCAGCCCATCGGGAGGGACAGATACGCAGTATTTT. It yields the protein CASSPSGGTDTQYF.

This clonotype came up many times. The V and J genes are TRBV12-3 or TRBV12-4 and TRBJ2-1; weak D call: TRBD2 (6 bases). The CDR3 has 15 residues. Deletions cut 8 bases from V and 2 bases from J, with 16 bases between. DNA of the CDR3: TGTGCCAGCTCGCCCCTGGGGGGAGCCTACAATGAGCAGTTCTTC. It codes for CASSPLGGAYNEQFF.

The J gene is TRBJ2-3, the V gene TRBV20-1; 10 bases map to TRBD2. The CDR3 totals 15 residues. Per the germline V gene, CDR1 is DFQATT and CDR2 is SNEGSKA (reference sequence). The trim removed 5 bases at V and 4 bases at J, leaving 9 bases unmatched. The CDR3 loop reads CSAPSGRPGADTQYF. The CDR3 coding sequence is TGCAGTGCTCCTAGCGGGAGACCCGGTGCAGATACGCAGTATTTT.

This rearrangement joins TRBV12-3 or TRBV12-4 to TRBJ2-7, with 9 positions matching TRBD1. CDR3 size: 12 residues. V dropped 4 bases and J dropped 6; count of bases not matched to a gene: 1. The DNA of the CDR3 is TGTGCCAGCAGTTGGGACAGGGTCGAGCAGTACTTC. It yields the protein CASSWDRVEQYF.

The chain combines TRBV20-1 with TRBJ2-2, with no clear D. V lost 6 bases and J 2 bases, leaving 13 bases between the germline ends. Germline CDR1 and CDR2: DFQATT and SNEGSKA (reference sequence). CDR3 length: 14 residues. The CDR3 DNA follows: TGCAGTGCAATTAGCAGCCTCAACACCGGGGAGCTGTTTTTT. Translating gives CSAISSLNTGELFF.